Listed below are T cell receptor beta chains from one sample, sequenced in a study of identifying expanded T cells in peripheral blood. Profiled with immunoSEQ multiplex PCR; TCRdb holds only in-frame clones, not every one. The table has about 100,000 clones, about 89% seen once. The sequenced sample was blood. Every receptor here comes from a person aged 18 to 70 in good health. Each CDR3 is given with its conserved first and last residue. Each record gives: CDR3 DNA, CDR3 protein, clone size, CDR3 length, D gene, V gene, J gene. A D gene is named only where the DNA matches it firmly. The size entry is marked missing in some rows and otherwise reads once, few, many or a size class.

TGTGCCAGCAGCTTACCTTGGACAGGCCCAGATACGCAGTATTTT,CASSLPWTGPDTQYF,.,15,TRBD1,TRBV7-9,TRBJ2-3
TGTGCCAGCAGTTACTCTTATCGGGGGTATAATGGCTACACCTTC,CASSYSYRGYNGYTF,.,15,.,TRBV6-5,TRBJ1-2
TGTGCCTTCCAGCAGAACACCGGGGAGCTGTTTTTT,CAFQQNTGELFF,.,12,.,TRBV30,TRBJ2-2
TGTGCCAGCAGTGAAAGTGCGGGACTCAATGAGCAGTTCTTC,CASSESAGLNEQFF,once,14,.,TRBV6-1,TRBJ2-1
TGTGCCAGCTCACCTCAGAACAGTTTTTCCTCCTACGAGCAGTACTTC,CASSPQNSFSSYEQYF,.,16,.,TRBV18,TRBJ2-7
TGTGCCAGCAGCTCAACAGGGACGACGTCTACAAAACTGTTTTTT,CASSSTGTTSTKLFF,.,15,.,TRBV7-8,TRBJ1-4
TGTGCCAGCTCACCACGTCGATTGGGCTCGAACACTGAAGCTTTCTTT,CASSPRRLGSNTEAFF,.,16,.,TRBV18,TRBJ1-1
TGCGCCAGCAGCCAGGAACCCGGCCTCTCGAACGGCAATGAGCAGTTCTTC,CASSQEPGLSNGNEQFF,.,17,.,TRBV4-1,TRBJ2-1
TGTGCCACCGCGGAGTGGGCGAGCTCCTATAATTCACCCCTCCACTTT,CATAEWASSYNSPLHF,.,16,.,TRBV10-3,TRBJ1-6
TGCAGCGCTAGCCCTGCGGGGGGTACCACAGATACGCAGTATTTT,CSASPAGGTTDTQYF,.,15,TRBD2,TRBV29-1,TRBJ2-3
TGTGCCAGCAGTTACCGCGGGGGGACTGAAGCTTTCTTT,CASSYRGGTEAFF,.,13,.,TRBV6-5,TRBJ1-1
TGTGCCACCTATATCCAGTCGGGAACCATATATTTT,CATYIQSGTIYF,few,12,.,TRBV7-2,TRBJ1-3
TGTGCCAGCAGCTTAGAGCCCGGGACACCACCTCCCTACGAGCAGTACTTC,CASSLEPGTPPPYEQYF,.,17,.,TRBV13,TRBJ2-7
TGTGCCAGCAGCCTGTCAGCGGGGGGTGGCACCGGGGAGCTGTTTTTT,CASSLSAGGGTGELFF,.,16,TRBD2,TRBV7-2,TRBJ2-2
TGCGCCAGCATGACTCAAGAGACCCAGTACTTC,CASMTQETQYF,.,11,.,TRBV5-1,TRBJ2-5
TGCAGTGCTAGGGGGGGTAGTGAGCAGTTCTTC,CSARGGSEQFF,once,11,.,TRBV20-1,TRBJ2-1
TGTGCTAGTGCCCCCGGACAGAGTAGCACAGATACGCAGTATTTT,CASAPGQSSTDTQYF,.,15,.,TRBV12-5,TRBJ2-3
TGTGCCAGCAGTTACGGGCAGGGAACCTACGAGCAGTACTTC,CASSYGQGTYEQYF,.,14,.,TRBV6-5,TRBJ2-7
TGTGCCAGCAGTTCCCTCGTCCGTAATCCGCCGGGTGGCTACACCTTC,CASSSLVRNPPGGYTF,.,16,.,TRBV6-5,TRBJ1-2
TGCGCCAGCAGCCAAGCGGGGGGACTGGCTGAAAAACTGTTTTTT,CASSQAGGLAEKLFF,.,15,.,TRBV4-3,TRBJ1-4
TGTGCCAGCAGTTTTCCGGGCGCGGATGGCTACACCTTC,CASSFPGADGYTF,.,13,.,TRBV7-3,TRBJ1-2
TGCGCCAGCAGCCAAGGGACAGCGGGGGAAAAACTGTTTTTT,CASSQGTAGEKLFF,.,14,.,TRBV4-3,TRBJ1-4
TGCGCCAGCAGTGAACTAGATACGCAGTATTTT,CASSELDTQYF,.,11,.,TRBV10-2,TRBJ2-3
TGTGCCAGCAGCTTGGGCGGGGGCAATCAGCCCCAGCATTTT,CASSLGGGNQPQHF,.,14,.,TRBV5-6,TRBJ1-5
TGTGCCAGCGGCGATAGTGGAATTCCGGGGGAGCTGTTTTTT,CASGDSGIPGELFF,.,14,.,TRBV7-7,TRBJ2-2
TGTGCCAGTAGTATAGTCTCAGTCACCGGCTATGGCTACACCTTC,CASSIVSVTGYGYTF,.,15,.,TRBV19,TRBJ1-2
TGTGCCAGCAGCAGTAGCGACGGGGTCTACGAGCAGTACTTC,CASSSSDGVYEQYF,.,14,.,TRBV5-6,TRBJ2-7
TGTGCCAGCAGTCCCGGGACGGCCCTAGCTAACTATGGCTACACCTTC,CASSPGTALANYGYTF,.,16,.,TRBV28,TRBJ1-2
TGTGCCAGCAGTAGACAGGCCTACTATGGCTACACCTTC,CASSRQAYYGYTF,.,13,.,TRBV28,TRBJ1-2
TGTGCCAGCAGTTCGGGCAGGGAAGGAAACACCATATATTTT,CASSSGREGNTIYF,.,14,.,TRBV6-5,TRBJ1-3
TGTGCCAGTAGTATTAGAGGGGGACCTCAAGAGACCCAGTACTTC,CASSIRGGPQETQYF,.,15,.,TRBV19,TRBJ2-5
TGTGCCAGCAGTACCCCTCAAGACTCCTACAATGAGCAGTTCTTC,CASSTPQDSYNEQFF,.,15,.,TRBV5-4,TRBJ2-1
TGTGCCAGCAGCTTAGATAGGGGAGGCTACGAGCAGTACTTC,CASSLDRGGYEQYF,.,14,.,TRBV7-8,TRBJ2-7
TGTGCCAGCAGCCTCGACGGAGCCTACGAGCAGTACTTC,CASSLDGAYEQYF,.,13,.,TRBV2,TRBJ2-7
TGTGCCAGCAGTACCGGGGGGATACTCAGCTATGGCTACACCTTC,CASSTGGILSYGYTF,.,15,.,TRBV28,TRBJ1-2
TGTGCCAGCAGCCCAACGCTCAATGAGCAGTTCTTC,CASSPTLNEQFF,.,12,.,TRBV7-2,TRBJ2-1
TGTGCCAGCTCACCACCCAGTAACTCCTACGAGCAGTACTTC,CASSPPSNSYEQYF,.,14,.,TRBV18,TRBJ2-7
TGCGCCAGCAGCCACCCCCTGGGGTATGGAACTGAAGCTTTCTTT,CASSHPLGYGTEAFF,.,15,.,TRBV4-1,TRBJ1-1
TGTGCCAGCAGCTTAGGGGTGGGGGGGAGCACAGATACGCAGTATTTT,CASSLGVGGSTDTQYF,.,16,TRBD2,TRBV11-3,TRBJ2-3
TGCGCCAGCAGCAGGGACAGGGGGTACGAGCAGTACTTC,CASSRDRGYEQYF,once,13,TRBD1,TRBV4-3,TRBJ2-7
TGTGCCAGCAAACCCCCGGGGGGGCTACGTAATGAGCAGTTCTTC,CASKPPGGLRNEQFF,.,15,TRBD2,TRBV5-4,TRBJ2-1
TGTGCCAGCAGATCCCTGGGGGAAACCTATGGCTACACCTTC,CASRSLGETYGYTF,once,14,.,TRBV27,TRBJ1-2
TGTGCCAGCAGTGAAGGGACGGGCAATTCACCCCTCCACTTT,CASSEGTGNSPLHF,.,14,.,TRBV6-1,TRBJ1-6
TGCGCCAGCAGCGATGGACAGGGCTACAATGAGCAGTTCTTC,CASSDGQGYNEQFF,once,14,TRBD1,TRBV5-1,TRBJ2-1
TGTGCCATCACTCAAACCGGGGAGGGCACTGAAGCTTTCTTT,CAITQTGEGTEAFF,.,14,.,TRBV10-3,TRBJ1-1
TGTGCCAGCAGGGCCCCGCCAGGGGGTTTGGCTGAAGCTTTCTTT,CASRAPPGGLAEAFF,.,15,TRBD1,TRBV6-5,TRBJ1-1
TGTGCCATCAGCGAGGGACAGGGGGCAAGGAATGAGCAGTTCTTC,CAISEGQGARNEQFF,.,15,TRBD1,TRBV10-3,TRBJ2-1
TGTGCCAGCAGCCCCCAGTCGGCGGGGGGAACCTACGAGCAGTACTTC,CASSPQSAGGTYEQYF,.,16,TRBD2,TRBV7-2,TRBJ2-7
TGTGCCAGCCACCAGGGACAGGGGTTCTCCTACGAGCAGTACTTC,CASHQGQGFSYEQYF,.,15,TRBD1,TRBV5-4,TRBJ2-7
TGTGCCAGCAGAACTGCACAGGGGGCCCTCTACGAGCAGTACTTC,CASRTAQGALYEQYF,.,15,TRBD1,TRBV6-5,TRBJ2-7
TGCGCCAGCAGCCTAACGTCAAGCTCCTATAATTCACCCCTCCACTTT,CASSLTSSSYNSPLHF,.,16,.,TRBV4-1,TRBJ1-6
TGTGCCAGCAGCCATTCGTTACTGCTGGGGGGTGAAGAGACCCAGTACTTC,CASSHSLLLGGEETQYF,.,17,.,TRBV14,TRBJ2-5
TGCGCCAGCAGCTTGGTTTCTGGGGCTCCGAACACCGGGGAGCTGTTTTTT,CASSLVSGAPNTGELFF,.,17,.,TRBV5-1,TRBJ2-2
TGTGCCAGCAGCCCTTCAGACTGGCGCCAAGAGACCCAGTACTTC,CASSPSDWRQETQYF,.,15,.,TRBV6-5,TRBJ2-5